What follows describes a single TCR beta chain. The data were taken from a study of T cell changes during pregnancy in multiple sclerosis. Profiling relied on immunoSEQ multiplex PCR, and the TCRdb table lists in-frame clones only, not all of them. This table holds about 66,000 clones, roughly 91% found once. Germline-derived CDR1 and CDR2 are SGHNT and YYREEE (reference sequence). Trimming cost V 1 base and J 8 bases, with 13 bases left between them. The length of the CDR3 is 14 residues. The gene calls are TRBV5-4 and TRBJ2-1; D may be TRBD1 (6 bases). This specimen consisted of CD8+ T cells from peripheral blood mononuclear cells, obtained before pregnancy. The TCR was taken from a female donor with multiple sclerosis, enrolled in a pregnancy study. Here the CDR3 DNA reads TGTGCCAGCAGCTTGTACCAGGGGCTCGATGAGCAGTTCTTC. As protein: CASSLYQGLDEQFF.